This entry lists 5 T cell receptor beta chains sequenced from one sample in a study of cytomegalovirus exposure and HLA in healthy donors. PCR employed 60 Vbeta and 13 Jbeta primers. The table came from immunoSEQ multiplex PCR; TCRdb's copy has only in-frame clones and leaves some out. This table holds approximately 190,000 clones, more than 75% found once. Sequencing used PBMCs. These receptors came from a woman aged 30 to 39 in good health and CMV-seropositive.

The chain links TRBV11-3 to TRBJ2-3, with unresolved D. Germline V gives CDR1 SGHNT, CDR2 YENEEA. CDR3 length equals 13 residues. V was shortened by 2 bases and J by 5 bases, with 8 bases between the two germline ends. CDR3 coding DNA: TGTGCCAGCAGCTTACCCTCAGTAGATACGCAGTATTTT. It specifies CASSLPSVDTQYF.

In DNA, the CDR3 is TGTGCCAGCAGCTTCCGGCGGGACGACACAGATACGCAGTATTTT. Encoded protein: CASSFRRDDTDTQYF. This rearrangement joins TRBV7-2 to TRBJ2-3; a possible D gene is TRBD2 (6 bases). The CDR3 spans 15 residues. V was shortened by 3 bases and J by 2 bases, with 12 bases between the two germline ends. Looked up from germline, CDR1 is SGHTA and CDR2 is FQGNSA.

The gene calls are TRBV5-4 and TRBJ1-6, with 7 nucleotides matching TRBD1. This CDR3 contains 16 residues. Germline CDR1 and CDR2: SGHNT and YYREEE (reference sequence). The ends lost 4 bases at V and 8 bases at J; junction bases unmatched: 12. The CDR3 nucleotides read TGTGCCAGCAGCCAAGTAAAGGGGGCCGGGGATTCACCCCTCCACTTT. It yields the protein CASSQVKGAGDSPLHF.

This clone was recorded once. The chain employs TRBV6-5 and TRBJ2-7, with TRBD1 matching over 8 bases. The CDR3 runs to 14 residues. The germline gives CDR1 MNHEY, CDR2 SVGAGI. The J segment lost 5 bases and the V segment lost 6 bases, leaving 9 bases of the junction unmatched. CDR3 in amino acids: CASSAGQGGNEQYF. The DNA of the CDR3 is TGTGCCAGCAGCGCTGGACAGGGTGGGAACGAGCAGTACTTC.

This clone was counted once. CDR3 residues: CASSRSGGDTQYF. CDR3 nucleotide sequence: TGTGCCAGCAGTCGGTCCGGCGGAGATACGCAGTATTTT. The chain carries TRBV6-1 and TRBJ2-3, with unresolved D. CDR3 length equals 13 residues. Trimming shortened V by 5 bases and J by 5 bases, and 11 bases separated the two germline ends. The germline CDR1 and CDR2 sequences are MNHNS and SASEGT.